A selection of T cell receptor beta chains follows, all from one sample in a study of cytomegalovirus exposure and HLA in healthy donors. Assay: immunoSEQ multiplex PCR; the TCRdb copy retains only in-frame clones and omits some. The sample contains 110,000 or so clones, 82% of which appear only once. The sequencing sample was made of PBMCs. All receptors derive from a woman under 30 in good health and CMV-seronegative. The CDR3 runs from the conserved cysteine through the conserved F or W. Fields, in order: clone size, D gene, J gene, V gene, CDR3 DNA, CDR3 protein. The D gene is left open where the match is weak. Size is omitted from some rows. Given values are once, few, many or a class for expanded clones.

. | TRBD2 | TRBJ2-2 | TRBV6-5 | TGTGCCAGCAGTTACAGGGTAGGGAGGGACACCGGGGAGCTGTTTTTT | CASSYRVGRDTGELFF
. | . | TRBJ1-1 | TRBV28 | TGTGCCAGCAGTTCCTACAGGGAAAGGGGAGCTTTCTTT | CASSSYRERGAFF
. | . | TRBJ1-5 | TRBV11-2 | TGTGCCAGCAGCTTAGACGTGACAGCAGATCAGCCCCAGCATTTT | CASSLDVTADQPQHF
. | . | TRBJ2-2 | TRBV30 | TGTGCCTGGAGCCAAACAGGGGGGGAGCTGTTTTTT | CAWSQTGGELFF
. | TRBD1 | TRBJ1-3 | TRBV2 | TGTGCCAGCATGGGACAGGGGATTACTGGAAACACCATATATTTT | CASMGQGITGNTIYF
. | . | TRBJ1-2 | TRBV27 | TGTGCCAGCAGTTTATCAGCAGGGCCCAACTATGGCTACACCTTC | CASSLSAGPNYGYTF
. | TRBD1 | TRBJ1-1 | TRBV5-1 | TGCGCCAGCAGCGGGACAGGGGGCGCAGAAACTGAAGCTTTCTTT | CASSGTGGAETEAFF
. | TRBD2 | TRBJ2-3 | TRBV19 | TGTGCCAGTAGTATAGATCTATTGATGACTAGCGGTTTCACAGATACGCAGTATTTT | CASSIDLLMTSGFTDTQYF
. | TRBD2 | TRBJ2-2 | TRBV6-1 | TGTGCCAGCAGTGGACTAGCGGGAGGGAACACCGGGGAGCTGTTTTTT | CASSGLAGGNTGELFF
. | TRBD1 | TRBJ2-7 | TRBV5-1 | TGCGCCAGCAGCTTGAGGGGACAGGGGGCGTACGAGCAGTACTTC | CASSLRGQGAYEQYF
. | . | TRBJ2-1 | TRBV9 | TGTGCCAGCAGCTCCCCCGGGCGGGACGACAATGAGCAGTTCTTC | CASSSPGRDDNEQFF
. | . | TRBJ1-6 | TRBV2 | TGTGCCAGCAGTGAAGCGGGCAGGGCCAATTCACCCCTCCACTTT | CASSEAGRANSPLHF
. | . | TRBJ1-1 | TRBV4-2 | TGTGCCAGCAGCCAAGATCTCGGTATGAACACTGAAGCTTTCTTT | CASSQDLGMNTEAFF
once | . | TRBJ2-1 | TRBV11-1 | TGTGCCAGCAGGGGGACAAGCGAGCAGTTCTTC | CASRGTSEQFF
. | TRBD1 | TRBJ2-7 | TRBV6-5 | TGTGCCAGCAGTCTGCGGGACAGGGGGGACGAGCAGTACTTC | CASSLRDRGDEQYF
. | TRBD2 | TRBJ2-3 | TRBV27 | TGTGCCAGCAGTTCTAGCGGGGGAACAGATACGCAGTATTTT | CASSSSGGTDTQYF
. | TRBD1 | TRBJ2-6 | TRBV16 | TGTGCCAGCAGCCAATTCAAACGACAGGGGTTGACCAACGTCCTGACTTTC | CASSQFKRQGLTNVLTF
. | TRBD1 | TRBJ1-4 | TRBV25-1 | TGTGCCAGCAGTGAGGGGACAGCCTTGGCTAATGAAAAACTGTTTTTT | CASSEGTALANEKLFF
. | TRBD1 | TRBJ1-2 | TRBV5-5 | TGTGCCAGCAGCCTGGGGACAGTCCGATATGGCTACACCTTC | CASSLGTVRYGYTF
. | . | TRBJ2-1 | TRBV5-4 | TGTGCCATCGGGGCCTACAATGAGCAGTTCTTC | CAIGAYNEQFF
. | . | TRBJ2-1 | TRBV5-4 | TGTGCCAGCACTGCCTACAATGAGCAGTTCTTC | CASTAYNEQFF
. | TRBD1 | TRBJ1-2 | TRBV6-1 | TGTGCCAGCAGTAAAGTAGGACAGGGGTATGACTATGGCTACACCTTC | CASSKVGQGYDYGYTF
. | TRBD1 | TRBJ1-2 | TRBV9 | TGTGCCAGCAGCCTCAGGGGGGTTAGTGGCTACACCTTC | CASSLRGVSGYTF
. | TRBD1 | TRBJ1-4 | TRBV2 | TGTGCCAGCGAGGGGGCGCATGAAAAACTGTTTTTT | CASEGAHEKLFF
once | . | TRBJ2-7 | TRBV5-4 | TGTGCCAGCAGCTCGACAGGCTACGAGCAGTACTTC | CASSSTGYEQYF
. | TRBD1 | TRBJ1-3 | TRBV19 | TGTGCCAGTAGTGCGACAGGGGGCGGAAACACCATATATTTT | CASSATGGGNTIYF
. | TRBD2 | TRBJ2-3 | TRBV10-1 | TGCGCCAGCAGTGAGTCACAGGGACTAGTCACAGATACGCAGTATTTT | CASSESQGLVTDTQYF
. | TRBD1 | TRBJ1-6 | TRBV30 | TGTGCCTGGAGTGTACAGGGGCCGGCCGAGATAGCAGGCTCACCCCTCCACTTT | CAWSVQGPAEIAGSPLHF
. | . | TRBJ1-1 | TRBV6-6 | TGTGCCAGCAGTTACGCGGACAGCAGTCCTGAAGCTTTCTTT | CASSYADSSPEAFF
. | . | TRBJ1-2 | TRBV2 | TGTGCCAGCAGCGGGCTTGCCAGGGTTTATGGCTACACCTTC | CASSGLARVYGYTF
. | . | TRBJ2-2 | TRBV2 | TGTGCCAGCAGTGGGGTGACAATTGACACCGGGGAGCTGTTTTTT | CASSGVTIDTGELFF
. | . | TRBJ1-5 | TRBV19 | TGTGCCAGTAGTCTTGACAGGCTCAATCAGCCCCAGCATTTT | CASSLDRLNQPQHF
. | . | TRBJ2-7 | TRBV6-5 | TGTGCCAGCAGTTACCAGGAATTCTCCTACGAGCAGTACTTC | CASSYQEFSYEQYF
. | . | TRBJ1-3 | TRBV6-5 | TGTGCCAGCAGTTACTCGAATCCAGCTGGAAACACCATATATTTT | CASSYSNPAGNTIYF
. | . | TRBJ1-5 | TRBV6-5 | TGTGCCAGCAGGGTTAGTTTCAATCAGCCCCAGCATTTT | CASRVSFNQPQHF
. | . | TRBJ1-1 | TRBV18 | TGTGCCAGCTCACCATTGGCAGGGCCTAGGAACACTGAAGCTTTCTTT | CASSPLAGPRNTEAFF
. | TRBD1 | TRBJ1-1 | TRBV6-5 | TGTGCCAGCAGTTACTCTCGGACAGGGGATCGAGCTTTCTTT | CASSYSRTGDRAFF
. | . | TRBJ1-2 | TRBV19 | TGTGCCAGTAGTATAGCCCGACAGTCCGCTTATGGCTACACCTTC | CASSIARQSAYGYTF
. | . | TRBJ1-1 | TRBV5-4 | TGTGCCAGCAGCTTGGCCGGGGGGGGAACGAACACTGAAGCTTTCTTT | CASSLAGGGTNTEAFF
. | . | TRBJ2-1 | TRBV29-1 | TGCAGCGTTGTGCGGGTCAGCTCCTACAATGAGCAGTTCTTC | CSVVRVSSYNEQFF
. | TRBD1 | TRBJ2-7 | TRBV4-1 | TGCGCCAGCAGCCATCCCCGGGACAGGGGGCACGAGCAGTACTTC | CASSHPRDRGHEQYF
. | TRBD1 | TRBJ2-5 | TRBV28 | TGTGCCAGCAGTTTGGGAGTAGGTTGGGACAGGAAAGAGACCCAGTACTTC | CASSLGVGWDRKETQYF
. | TRBD1 | TRBJ2-1 | TRBV11-3 | TGTGCCAGCAGCGGTTCCTGGACAGGGCCCTACAATGAGCAGTTCTTC | CASSGSWTGPYNEQFF
once | TRBD2 | TRBJ2-3 | TRBV5-1 | TGCGCCAGCAGCTTGGTTGGAGAACTAGCGGGGGACACAGATACGCAGTATTTT | CASSLVGELAGDTDTQYF
. | . | TRBJ2-2 | TRBV6-4 | TGTGCCAGCAGTGACTCGAGTCACACCGGGGAGCTGTTTTTT | CASSDSSHTGELFF
. | TRBD2 | TRBJ2-7 | TRBV2 | TGTGCCAGCACCCTGACAGGGGGACTAGCGGGAGGATCCGTCGAGCAGTACTTC | CASTLTGGLAGGSVEQYF
. | . | TRBJ2-2 | TRBV27 | TGTGCCAGCAGTTGGTCGGATAGCTGGCTGTTTTTT | CASSWSDSWLFF
. | TRBD2 | TRBJ2-2 | TRBV9 | TGTGCCAGCAGCCTTCCAGATGGAGCGGGGGCCACATCATCCGGGGAGCTGTTTTTT | CASSLPDGAGATSSGELFF
. | . | TRBJ1-3 | TRBV4-1 | TGCGCCAGCAGCCAAGAATCAACAGGACGACGAAACACCATATATTTT | CASSQESTGRRNTIYF
. | . | TRBJ1-3 | TRBV2 | TGTGCCAGCAGTAACCGACAGTCTGGAAACACCATATATTTT | CASSNRQSGNTIYF
. | . | TRBJ2-2 | TRBV11-2 | TGTGCCAGCAGCCAGGTCGGGCTAGCGATTCCCGGGGAGCTGTTTTTT | CASSQVGLAIPGELFF
. | TRBD1 | TRBJ2-7 | TRBV7-6 | TGTGCCAGCAGCTTAAGGCAGGGGGTCTCCTACGAGCAGTACTTC | CASSLRQGVSYEQYF
. | . | TRBJ2-2 | TRBV7-9 | TGTGCCTGCAGGACAGCGAACACCGGGGAGCTGTTTTTT | CACRTANTGELFF
. | . | TRBJ2-7 | TRBV7-8 | TGTGCCAGCAGCGTACTTACAGGGACCGAGCAGTACTTC | CASSVLTGTEQYF
. | TRBD2 | TRBJ2-3 | TRBV4-1 | TGCGCCAGCAGCCAAGGTAGTAGCGGGAGGGCCGAAGATACGCAGTATTTT | CASSQGSSGRAEDTQYF